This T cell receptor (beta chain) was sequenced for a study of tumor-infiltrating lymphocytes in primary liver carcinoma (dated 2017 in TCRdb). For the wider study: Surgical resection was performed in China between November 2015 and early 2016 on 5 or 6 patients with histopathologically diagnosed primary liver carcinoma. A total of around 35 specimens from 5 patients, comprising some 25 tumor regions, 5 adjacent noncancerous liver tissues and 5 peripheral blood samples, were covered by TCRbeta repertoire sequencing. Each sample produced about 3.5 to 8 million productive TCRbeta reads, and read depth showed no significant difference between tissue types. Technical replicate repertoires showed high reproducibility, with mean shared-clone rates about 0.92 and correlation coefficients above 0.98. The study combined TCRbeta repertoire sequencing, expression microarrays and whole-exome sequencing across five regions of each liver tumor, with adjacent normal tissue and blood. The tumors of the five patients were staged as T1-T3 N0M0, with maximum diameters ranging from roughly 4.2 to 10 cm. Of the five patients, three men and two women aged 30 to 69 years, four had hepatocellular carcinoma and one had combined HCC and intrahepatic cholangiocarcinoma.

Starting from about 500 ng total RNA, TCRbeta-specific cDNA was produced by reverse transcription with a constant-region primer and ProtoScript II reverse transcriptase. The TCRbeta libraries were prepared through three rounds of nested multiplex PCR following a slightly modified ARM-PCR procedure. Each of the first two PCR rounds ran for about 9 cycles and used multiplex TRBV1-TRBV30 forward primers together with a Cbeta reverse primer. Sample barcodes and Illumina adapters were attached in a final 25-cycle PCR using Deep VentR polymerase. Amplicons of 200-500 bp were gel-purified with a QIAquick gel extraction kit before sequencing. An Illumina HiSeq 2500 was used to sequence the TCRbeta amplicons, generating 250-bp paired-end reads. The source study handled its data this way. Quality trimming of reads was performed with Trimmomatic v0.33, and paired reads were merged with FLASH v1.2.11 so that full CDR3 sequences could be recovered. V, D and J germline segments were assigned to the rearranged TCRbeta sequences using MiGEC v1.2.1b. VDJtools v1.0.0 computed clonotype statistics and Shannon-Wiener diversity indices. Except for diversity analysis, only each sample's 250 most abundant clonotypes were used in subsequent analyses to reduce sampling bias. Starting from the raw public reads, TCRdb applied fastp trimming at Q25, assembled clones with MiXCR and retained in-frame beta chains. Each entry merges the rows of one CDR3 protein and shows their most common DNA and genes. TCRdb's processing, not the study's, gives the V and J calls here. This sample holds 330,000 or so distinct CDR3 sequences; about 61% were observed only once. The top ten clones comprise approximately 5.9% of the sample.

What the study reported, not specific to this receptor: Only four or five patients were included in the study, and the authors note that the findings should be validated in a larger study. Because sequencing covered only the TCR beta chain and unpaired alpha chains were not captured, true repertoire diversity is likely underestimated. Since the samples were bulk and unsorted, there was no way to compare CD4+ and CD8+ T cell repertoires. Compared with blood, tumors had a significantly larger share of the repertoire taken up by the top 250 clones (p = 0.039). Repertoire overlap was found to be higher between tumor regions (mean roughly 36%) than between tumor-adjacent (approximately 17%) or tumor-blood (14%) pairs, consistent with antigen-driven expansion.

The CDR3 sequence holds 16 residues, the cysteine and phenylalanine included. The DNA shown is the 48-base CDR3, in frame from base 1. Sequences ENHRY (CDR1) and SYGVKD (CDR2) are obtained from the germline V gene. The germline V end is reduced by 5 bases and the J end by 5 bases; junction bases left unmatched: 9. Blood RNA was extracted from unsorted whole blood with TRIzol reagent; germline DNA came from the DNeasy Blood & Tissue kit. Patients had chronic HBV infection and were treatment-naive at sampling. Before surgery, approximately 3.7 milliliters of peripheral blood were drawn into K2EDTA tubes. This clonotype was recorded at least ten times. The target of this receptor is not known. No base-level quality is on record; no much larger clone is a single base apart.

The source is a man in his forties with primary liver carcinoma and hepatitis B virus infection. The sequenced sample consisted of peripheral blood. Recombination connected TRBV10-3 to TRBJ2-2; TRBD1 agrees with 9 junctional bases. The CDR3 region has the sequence CAISPRGTGSTGELFF. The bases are TGTGCCATCAGTCCTCGGGGGACAGGGTCAACCGGGGAGCTGTTTTTT.